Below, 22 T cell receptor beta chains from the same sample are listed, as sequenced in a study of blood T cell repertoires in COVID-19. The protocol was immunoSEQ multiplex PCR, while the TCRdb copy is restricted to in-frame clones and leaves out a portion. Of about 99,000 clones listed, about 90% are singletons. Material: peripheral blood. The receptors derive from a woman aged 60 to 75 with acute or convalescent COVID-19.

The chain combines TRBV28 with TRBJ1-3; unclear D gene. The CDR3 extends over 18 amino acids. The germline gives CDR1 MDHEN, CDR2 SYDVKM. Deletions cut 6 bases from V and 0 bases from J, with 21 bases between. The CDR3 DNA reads TGTGCCAGCAGAGAACCCCTCTATGCTGGACTCTCTGGAAACACCATATATTTT. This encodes CASREPLYAGLSGNTIYF.

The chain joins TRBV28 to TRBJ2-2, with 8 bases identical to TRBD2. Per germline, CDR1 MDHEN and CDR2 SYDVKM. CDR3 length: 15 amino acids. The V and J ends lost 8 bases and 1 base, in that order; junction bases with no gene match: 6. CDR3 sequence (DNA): TGTGCCAGCGTTTCCGCGGGAGGGAACACCGGGGAGCTGTTTTTT. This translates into CASVSAGGNTGELFF.

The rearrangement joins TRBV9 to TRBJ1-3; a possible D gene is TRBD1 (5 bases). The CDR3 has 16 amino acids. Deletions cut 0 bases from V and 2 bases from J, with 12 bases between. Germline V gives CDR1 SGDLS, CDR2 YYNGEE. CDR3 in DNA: TGTGCCAGCAGCGTAGCGGCAGGGCAAACTGGAAACACCATATATTTT. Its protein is CASSVAAGQTGNTIYF. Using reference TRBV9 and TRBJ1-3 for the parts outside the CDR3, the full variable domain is DSGVTQTPKHLITATGQRVTLRCSPRSGDLSVYWYQQSLDQGLQFLIQYYNGEERAKGNILERFSAQQFPDLHSELNLSSLELGDSALYFCASSVAAGQTGNTIYFGEGSWLTVV.

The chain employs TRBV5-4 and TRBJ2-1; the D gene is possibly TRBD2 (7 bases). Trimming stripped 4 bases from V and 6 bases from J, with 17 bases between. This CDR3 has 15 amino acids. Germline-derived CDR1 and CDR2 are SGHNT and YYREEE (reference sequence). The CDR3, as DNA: TGTGCCAGCAGCCCTCCGGCGGGGGCCTTCAATGAGCAGTTCTTC. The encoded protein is CASSPPAGAFNEQFF.

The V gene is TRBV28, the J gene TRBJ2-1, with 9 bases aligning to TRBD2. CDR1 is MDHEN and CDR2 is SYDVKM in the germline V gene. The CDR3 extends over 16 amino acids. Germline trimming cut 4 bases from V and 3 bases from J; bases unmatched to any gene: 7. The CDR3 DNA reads TGTGCCAGCAGTTCCCCCCGCGGGAGGGACTACAATGAGCAGTTCTTC. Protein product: CASSSPRGRDYNEQFF.

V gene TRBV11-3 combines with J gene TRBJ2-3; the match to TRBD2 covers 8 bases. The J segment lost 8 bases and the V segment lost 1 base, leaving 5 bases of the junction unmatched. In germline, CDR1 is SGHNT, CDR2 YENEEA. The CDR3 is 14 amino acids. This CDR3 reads CASSLGLGRGTQYF. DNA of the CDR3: TGTGCCAGCAGCTTAGGCCTCGGGAGGGGTACGCAGTATTTT.

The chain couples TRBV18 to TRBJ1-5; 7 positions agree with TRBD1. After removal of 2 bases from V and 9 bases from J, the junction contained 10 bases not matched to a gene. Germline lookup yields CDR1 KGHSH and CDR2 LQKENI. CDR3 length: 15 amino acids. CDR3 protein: CASSPGGQPSGPQHF. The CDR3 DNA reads TGTGCCAGCTCACCAGGGGGACAGCCATCGGGGCCCCAGCATTTT.

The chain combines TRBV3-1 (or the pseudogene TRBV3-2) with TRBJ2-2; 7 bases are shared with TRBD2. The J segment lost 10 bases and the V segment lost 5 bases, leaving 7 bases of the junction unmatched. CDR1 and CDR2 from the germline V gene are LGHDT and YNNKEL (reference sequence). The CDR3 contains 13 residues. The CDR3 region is CASSSRGGQELFF. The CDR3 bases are TGTGCCAGCAGCTCTAGGGGAGGGCAGGAGCTGTTTTTT.

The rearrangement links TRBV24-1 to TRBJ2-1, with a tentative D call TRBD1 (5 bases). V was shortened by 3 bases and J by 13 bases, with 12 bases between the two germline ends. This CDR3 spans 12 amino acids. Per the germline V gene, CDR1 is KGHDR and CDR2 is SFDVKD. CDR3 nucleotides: TGTGCCACCAGTGATCAAACAGGTCGCCAGTTCTTC. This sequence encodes CATSDQTGRQFF.

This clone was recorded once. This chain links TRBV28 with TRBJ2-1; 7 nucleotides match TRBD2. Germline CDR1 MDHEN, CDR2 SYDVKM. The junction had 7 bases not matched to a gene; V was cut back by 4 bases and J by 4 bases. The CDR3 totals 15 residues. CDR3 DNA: TGTGCCAGCAGTTCGGGAGGCGGGAGTTACAATGAGCAGTTCTTC. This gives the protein CASSSGGGSYNEQFF.

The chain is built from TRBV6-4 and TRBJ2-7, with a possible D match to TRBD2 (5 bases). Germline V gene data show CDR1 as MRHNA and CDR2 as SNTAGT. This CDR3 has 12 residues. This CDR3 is CASRDSMYEQYV. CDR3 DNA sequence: TGTGCCAGCAGGGACTCCATGTACGAGCAGTACGTC.

CDR3 sequence (DNA): TGTGCCAGCAGCCAAAGCGGCTCCTACAATGAGCAGTTCTTC. Translated, it gives CASSQSGSYNEQFF. The gene calls are TRBV3-1 (or the pseudogene TRBV3-2) and TRBJ2-1; maybe TRBD2 (5 bases). CDR3 size: 14 residues. V gave up 2 bases and J gave up 0 bases, with 5 bases separating them. From germline, CDR1 is LGHDT and CDR2 YNNKEL (reference sequence).

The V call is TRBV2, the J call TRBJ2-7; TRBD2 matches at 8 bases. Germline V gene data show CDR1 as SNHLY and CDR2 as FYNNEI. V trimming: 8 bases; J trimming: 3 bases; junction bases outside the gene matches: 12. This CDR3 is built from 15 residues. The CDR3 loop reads CASHYRSGALYEQYV. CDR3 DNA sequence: TGTGCCAGCCACTACCGTAGCGGGGCTCTCTACGAGCAGTACGTC.

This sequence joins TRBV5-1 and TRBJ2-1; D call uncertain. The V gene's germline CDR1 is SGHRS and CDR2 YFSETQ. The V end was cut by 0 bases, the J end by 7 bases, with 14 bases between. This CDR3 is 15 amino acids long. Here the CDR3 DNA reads TGCGCCAGCAGCTTGGGCCCAGGCTCGATTAATGAGCAGTTCTTC. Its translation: CASSLGPGSINEQFF.

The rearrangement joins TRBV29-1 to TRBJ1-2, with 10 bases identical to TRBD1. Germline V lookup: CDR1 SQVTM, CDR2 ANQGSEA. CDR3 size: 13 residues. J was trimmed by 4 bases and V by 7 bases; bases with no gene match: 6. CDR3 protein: CSAGTGVGYGYTF. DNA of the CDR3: TGCAGCGCCGGGACAGGGGTAGGCTATGGCTACACCTTC.

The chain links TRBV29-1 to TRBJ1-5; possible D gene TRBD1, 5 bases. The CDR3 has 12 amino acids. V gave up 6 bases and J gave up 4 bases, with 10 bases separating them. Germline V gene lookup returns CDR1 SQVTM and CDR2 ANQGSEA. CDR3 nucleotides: TGCAGCGTCGTAGACAGTAATCAGCCCCAGCATTTT. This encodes CSVVDSNQPQHF.

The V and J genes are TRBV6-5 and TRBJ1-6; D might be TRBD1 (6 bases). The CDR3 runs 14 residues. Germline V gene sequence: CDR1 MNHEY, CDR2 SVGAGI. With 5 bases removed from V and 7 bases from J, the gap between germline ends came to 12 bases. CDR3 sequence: CASSTQGWNSPLHF. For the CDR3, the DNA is TGTGCCAGCAGTACACAGGGTTGGAATTCACCCCTCCACTTT.

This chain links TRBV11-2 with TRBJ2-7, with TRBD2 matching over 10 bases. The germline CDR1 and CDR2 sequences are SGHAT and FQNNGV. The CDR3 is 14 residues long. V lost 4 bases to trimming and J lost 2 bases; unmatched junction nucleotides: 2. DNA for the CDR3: TGTGCCAGCAGCTCTAGCGGGAGCACCTACGAGCAGTACTTC. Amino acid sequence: CASSSSGSTYEQYF.

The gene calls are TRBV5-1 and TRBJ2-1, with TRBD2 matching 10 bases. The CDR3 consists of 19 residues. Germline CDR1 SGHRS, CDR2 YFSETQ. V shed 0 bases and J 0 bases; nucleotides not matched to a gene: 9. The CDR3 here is CASSLASSGRGSSYNEQFF. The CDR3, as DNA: TGCGCCAGCAGCTTGGCCTCTAGCGGGAGAGGTAGCTCCTACAATGAGCAGTTCTTC. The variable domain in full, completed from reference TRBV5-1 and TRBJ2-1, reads KAGVTQTPRYLIKTRGQQVTLSCSPISGHRSVSWYQQTPGQGLQFLFEYFSETQRNKGNFPGRFSGRQFSNSRSEMNVSTLELGDSALYLCASSLASSGRGSSYNEQFFGPGTRLTVL.

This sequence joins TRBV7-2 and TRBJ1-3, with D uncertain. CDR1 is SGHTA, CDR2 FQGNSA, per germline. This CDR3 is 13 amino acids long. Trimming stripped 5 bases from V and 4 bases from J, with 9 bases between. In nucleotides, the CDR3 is TGTGCCAGCAGCCCAGGAGGGGGAAACACCATATATTTT. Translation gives CASSPGGGNTIYF.

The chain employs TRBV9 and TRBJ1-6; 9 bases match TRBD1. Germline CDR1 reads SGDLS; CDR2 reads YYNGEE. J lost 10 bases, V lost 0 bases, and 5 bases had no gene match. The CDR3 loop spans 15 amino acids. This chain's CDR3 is CASSVGQGEGSPLHF. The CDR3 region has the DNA TGTGCCAGCAGCGTAGGACAGGGGGAGGGATCACCCCTCCACTTT.

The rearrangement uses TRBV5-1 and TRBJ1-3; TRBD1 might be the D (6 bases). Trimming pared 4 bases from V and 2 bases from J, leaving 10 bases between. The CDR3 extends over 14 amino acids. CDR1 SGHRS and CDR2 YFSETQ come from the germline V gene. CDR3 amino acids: CASSRTGPGNTIYF. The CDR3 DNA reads TGCGCCAGCAGCCGAACAGGGCCTGGAAACACCATATATTTT.